This T cell receptor (beta chain) was identified during a study of shared clonotypes between healthy human individuals. Clones were read by immunoSEQ multiplex PCR, and TCRdb kept only the in-frame ones, dropping some. The table lists 1,500,000 or so clones, over 95% of them singletons, with roughly 1.1% in the top ten. The CDR3 has 14 residues. Germline loops: CDR1 MDHEN, CDR2 SYDVKM. The trim removed 6 bases at V and 9 bases at J, leaving 5 bases unmatched. The sequenced sample consisted of naive CD4+ T cells sorted from blood. Subset reported: CD45RA+ positively selected. This TCR was sampled from a man aged 25 to 45 in good health. The chain joins TRBV28 to TRBJ2-3; TRBD2 matches 14 bases. The CDR3 nucleotides are TGTGCCAGCAGCACTGGGACTAGCGGGAGAACGCAGTATTTT. This codes for CASSTGTSGRTQYF.